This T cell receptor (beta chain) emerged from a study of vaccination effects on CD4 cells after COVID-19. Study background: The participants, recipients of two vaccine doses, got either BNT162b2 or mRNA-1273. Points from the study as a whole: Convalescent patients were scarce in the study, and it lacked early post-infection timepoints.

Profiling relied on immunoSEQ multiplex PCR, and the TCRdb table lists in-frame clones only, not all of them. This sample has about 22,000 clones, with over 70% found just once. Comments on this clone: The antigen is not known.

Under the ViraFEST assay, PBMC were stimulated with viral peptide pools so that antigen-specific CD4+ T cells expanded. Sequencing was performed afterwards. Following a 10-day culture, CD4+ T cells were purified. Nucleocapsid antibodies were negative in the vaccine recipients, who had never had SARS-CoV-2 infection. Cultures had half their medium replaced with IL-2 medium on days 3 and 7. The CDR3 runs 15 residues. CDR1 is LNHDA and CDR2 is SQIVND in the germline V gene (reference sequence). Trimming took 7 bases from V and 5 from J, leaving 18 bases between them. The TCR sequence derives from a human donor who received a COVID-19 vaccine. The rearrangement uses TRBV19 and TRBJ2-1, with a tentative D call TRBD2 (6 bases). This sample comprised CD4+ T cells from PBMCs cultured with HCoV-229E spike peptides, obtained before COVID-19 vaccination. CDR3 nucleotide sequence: TGTGCCAGTACGGGAGCGGGCGGGGTCCACAATGAGCAGTTCTTC. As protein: CASTGAGGVHNEQFF.